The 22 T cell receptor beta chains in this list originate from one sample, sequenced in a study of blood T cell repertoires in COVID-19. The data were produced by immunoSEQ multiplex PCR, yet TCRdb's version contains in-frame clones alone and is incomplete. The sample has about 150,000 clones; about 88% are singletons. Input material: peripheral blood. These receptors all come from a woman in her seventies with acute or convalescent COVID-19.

The CDR3 reads CASSQDRPLIGYTF. The CDR3 DNA sequence: TGTGCCAGTTCGCAGGACAGGCCTCTGATCGGCTACACCTTC. The chain uses TRBV2 and TRBJ1-2, with 7 nucleotides matching TRBD1. The CDR3 extends over 14 amino acids. Germline V gene lookup returns CDR1 SNHLY and CDR2 FYNNEI. Losses at the gene ends were 9 bases for V and 8 bases for J; bases not matched to a gene: 15.

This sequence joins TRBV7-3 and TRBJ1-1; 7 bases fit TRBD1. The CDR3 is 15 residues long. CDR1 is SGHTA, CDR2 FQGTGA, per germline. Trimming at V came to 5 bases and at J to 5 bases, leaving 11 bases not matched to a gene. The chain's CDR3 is CASSPEQGMRTEAFF. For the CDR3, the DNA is TGTGCCAGCAGCCCCGAACAGGGGATGCGTACTGAAGCTTTCTTT.

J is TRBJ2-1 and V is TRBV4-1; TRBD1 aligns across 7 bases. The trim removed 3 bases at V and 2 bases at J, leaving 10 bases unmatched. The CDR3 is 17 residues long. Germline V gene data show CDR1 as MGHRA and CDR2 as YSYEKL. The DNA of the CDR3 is TGCGCCAGCAGCCATTTCCCAGACAGGGTAACCTACAATGAGCAGTTCTTC. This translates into CASSHFPDRVTYNEQFF.

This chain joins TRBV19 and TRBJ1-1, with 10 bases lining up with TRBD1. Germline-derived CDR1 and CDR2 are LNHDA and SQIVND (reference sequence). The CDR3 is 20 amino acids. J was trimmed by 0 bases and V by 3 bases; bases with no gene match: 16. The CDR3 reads CASSIDRGPYFKAMNTEAFF. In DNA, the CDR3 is TGTGCCAGTAGTATCGACAGGGGGCCTTATTTTAAGGCCATGAACACTGAAGCTTTCTTT.

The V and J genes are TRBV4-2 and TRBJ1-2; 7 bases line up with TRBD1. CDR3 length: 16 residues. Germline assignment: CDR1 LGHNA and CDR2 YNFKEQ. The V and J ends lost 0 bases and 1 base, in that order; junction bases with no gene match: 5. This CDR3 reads CASSQDGRTGNYGYTF. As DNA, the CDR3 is TGTGCCAGCAGCCAAGATGGGAGGACAGGTAACTATGGCTACACCTTC.

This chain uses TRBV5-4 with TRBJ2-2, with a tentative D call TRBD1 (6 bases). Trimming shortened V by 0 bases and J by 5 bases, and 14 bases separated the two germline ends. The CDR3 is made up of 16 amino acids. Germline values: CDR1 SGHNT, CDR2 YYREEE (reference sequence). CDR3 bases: TGTGCCAGCAGCTTGGCCCAGAGAAGGGGGACCGGGGAGCTGTTTTTT. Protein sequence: CASSLAQRRGTGELFF.

The DNA of the CDR3 is TGTGCCAGCATCGCCCAGAACCCTAGCTATGGCTACACCTTC. Encoded protein: CASIAQNPSYGYTF. V is TRBV28 and J is TRBJ1-2; D gene unclear. V was clipped by 7 bases and J by 4 bases, with 16 bases between them. Germline V CDR1 and CDR2: MDHEN, SYDVKM. The CDR3 has 14 residues.

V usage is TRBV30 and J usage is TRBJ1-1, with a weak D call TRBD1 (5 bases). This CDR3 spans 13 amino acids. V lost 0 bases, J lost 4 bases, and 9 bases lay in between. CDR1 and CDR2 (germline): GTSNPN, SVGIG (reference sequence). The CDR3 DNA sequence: TGTGCCTGGAGTGTACGGAGGGGCACTGAAGCTTTCTTT. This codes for CAWSVRRGTEAFF.

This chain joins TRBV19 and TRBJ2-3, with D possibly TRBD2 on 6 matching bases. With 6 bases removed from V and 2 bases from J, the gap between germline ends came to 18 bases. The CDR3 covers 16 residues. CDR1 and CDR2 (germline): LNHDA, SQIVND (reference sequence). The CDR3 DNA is TGTGCCAGTAGCACCCAGACGGGACTTAACACAGATACGCAGTATTTT. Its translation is CASSTQTGLNTDTQYF.

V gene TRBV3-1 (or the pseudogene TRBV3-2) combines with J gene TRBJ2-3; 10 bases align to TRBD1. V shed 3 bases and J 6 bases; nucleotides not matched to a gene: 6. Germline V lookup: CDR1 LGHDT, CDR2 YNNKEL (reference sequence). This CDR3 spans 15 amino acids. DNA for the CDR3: TGTGCCAGCAGCCAGCACCGGGGACAGGGGGATACGCAGTATTTT. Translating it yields CASSQHRGQGDTQYF.

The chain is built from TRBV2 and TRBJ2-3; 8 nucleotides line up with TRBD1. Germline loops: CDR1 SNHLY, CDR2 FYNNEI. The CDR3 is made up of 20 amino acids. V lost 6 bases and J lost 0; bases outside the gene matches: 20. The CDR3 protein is CASSNDDRGWRTISTDTQYF. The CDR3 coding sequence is TGTGCCAGCAGCAACGATGACAGGGGCTGGCGAACTATTAGCACAGATACGCAGTATTTT.

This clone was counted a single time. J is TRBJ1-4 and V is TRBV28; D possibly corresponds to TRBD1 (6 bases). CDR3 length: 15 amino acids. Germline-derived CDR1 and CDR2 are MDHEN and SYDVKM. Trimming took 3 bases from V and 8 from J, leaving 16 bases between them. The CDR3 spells CASSFLTGKVEKLFF. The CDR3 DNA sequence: TGTGCCAGCAGTTTTTTGACAGGAAAGGTCGAAAAACTGTTTTTT.

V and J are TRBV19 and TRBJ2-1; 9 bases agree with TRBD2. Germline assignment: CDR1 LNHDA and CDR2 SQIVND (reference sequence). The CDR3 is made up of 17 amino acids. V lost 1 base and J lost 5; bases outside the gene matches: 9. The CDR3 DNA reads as TGTGCCAGTAGTATAGTATTCGCGGCTAGCGGGGACAATGAGCAGTTCTTC. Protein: CASSIVFAASGDNEQFF.

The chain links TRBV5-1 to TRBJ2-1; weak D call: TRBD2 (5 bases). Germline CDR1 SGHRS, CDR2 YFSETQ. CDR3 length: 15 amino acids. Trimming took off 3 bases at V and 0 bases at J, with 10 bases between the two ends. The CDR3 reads CASSSSGSSYNEQFF. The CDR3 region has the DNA TGCGCCAGCAGCTCCAGCGGTAGCTCCTACAATGAGCAGTTCTTC.

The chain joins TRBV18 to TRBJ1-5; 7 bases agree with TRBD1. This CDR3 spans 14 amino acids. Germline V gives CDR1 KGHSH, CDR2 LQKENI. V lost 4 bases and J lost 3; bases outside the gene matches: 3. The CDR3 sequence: CASSQGADNQPQHF. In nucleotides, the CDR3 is TGTGCCAGCTCACAGGGGGCTGACAATCAGCCCCAGCATTTT.

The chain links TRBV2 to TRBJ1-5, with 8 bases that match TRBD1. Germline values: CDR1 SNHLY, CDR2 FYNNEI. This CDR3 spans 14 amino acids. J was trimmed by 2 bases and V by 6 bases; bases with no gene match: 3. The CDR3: CASRVDRGNQPQHF. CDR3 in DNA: TGTGCCAGCAGAGTGGACAGGGGCAATCAGCCCCAGCATTTT. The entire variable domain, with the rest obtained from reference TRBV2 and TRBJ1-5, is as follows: EPEVTQTPSHQVTQMGQEVILRCVPISNHLYFYWYRQILGQKVEFLVSFYNNEISEKSEIFDDQFSVERPDGSNFTLKIRSTKLEDSAMYFCASRVDRGNQPQHFGDGTRLSIL.

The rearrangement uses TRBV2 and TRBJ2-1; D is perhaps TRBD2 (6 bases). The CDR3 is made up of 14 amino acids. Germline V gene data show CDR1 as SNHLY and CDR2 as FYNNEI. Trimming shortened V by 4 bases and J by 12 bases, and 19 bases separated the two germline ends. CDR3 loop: CASSAGRDFLGQFF. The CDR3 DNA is TGTGCCAGCAGTGCAGGCCGGGACTTCTTGGGGCAGTTCTTC. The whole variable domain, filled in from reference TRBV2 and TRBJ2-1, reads EPEVTQTPSHQVTQMGQEVILRCVPISNHLYFYWYRQILGQKVEFLVSFYNNEISEKSEIFDDQFSVERPDGSNFTLKIRSTKLEDSAMYFCASSAGRDFLGQFFGPGTRLTVL.

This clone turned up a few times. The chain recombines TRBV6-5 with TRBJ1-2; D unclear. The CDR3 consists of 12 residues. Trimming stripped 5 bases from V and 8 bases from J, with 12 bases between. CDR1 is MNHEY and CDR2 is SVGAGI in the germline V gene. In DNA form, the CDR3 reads TGTGCCAGCAGTCGCCCAAGAGGGGGCTACACCTTC. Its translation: CASSRPRGGYTF.

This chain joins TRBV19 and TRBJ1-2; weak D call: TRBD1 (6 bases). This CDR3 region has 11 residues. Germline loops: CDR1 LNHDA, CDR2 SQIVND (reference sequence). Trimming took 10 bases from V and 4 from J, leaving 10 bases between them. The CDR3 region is CATQQGYGYTF. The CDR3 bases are TGTGCCACTCAACAGGGCTATGGCTACACCTTC. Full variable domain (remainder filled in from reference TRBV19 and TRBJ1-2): DGGITQSPKYLFRKEGQNVTLSCEQNLNHDAMYWYRQDPGQGLRLIYYSQIVNDFQKGDIAEGYSVSREKKESFPLTVTSAQKNPTAFYLCATQQGYGYTFGSGTRLTVV.

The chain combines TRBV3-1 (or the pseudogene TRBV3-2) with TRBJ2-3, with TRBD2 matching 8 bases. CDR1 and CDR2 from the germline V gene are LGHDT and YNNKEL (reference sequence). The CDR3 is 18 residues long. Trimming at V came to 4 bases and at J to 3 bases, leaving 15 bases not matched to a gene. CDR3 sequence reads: CASSRKFGRGVPTDTQYF. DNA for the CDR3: TGTGCCAGCAGCCGGAAATTTGGGCGGGGGGTTCCAACAGATACGCAGTATTTT.

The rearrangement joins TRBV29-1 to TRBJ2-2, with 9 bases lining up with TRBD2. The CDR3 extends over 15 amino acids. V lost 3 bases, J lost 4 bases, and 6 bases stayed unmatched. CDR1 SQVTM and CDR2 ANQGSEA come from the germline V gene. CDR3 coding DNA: TGCAGCGTTGATGGAAAACTAGCGGGCACCGGGGAGCTGTTTTTT. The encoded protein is CSVDGKLAGTGELFF.

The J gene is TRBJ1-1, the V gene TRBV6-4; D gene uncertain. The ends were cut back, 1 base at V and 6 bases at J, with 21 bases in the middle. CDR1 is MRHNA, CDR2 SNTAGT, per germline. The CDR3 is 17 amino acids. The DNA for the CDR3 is TGTGCCAGCAGTGACTGCCCACCGATGAGGGCGAGGGCTGAAGCTTTCTTT. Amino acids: CASSDCPPMRARAEAFF.